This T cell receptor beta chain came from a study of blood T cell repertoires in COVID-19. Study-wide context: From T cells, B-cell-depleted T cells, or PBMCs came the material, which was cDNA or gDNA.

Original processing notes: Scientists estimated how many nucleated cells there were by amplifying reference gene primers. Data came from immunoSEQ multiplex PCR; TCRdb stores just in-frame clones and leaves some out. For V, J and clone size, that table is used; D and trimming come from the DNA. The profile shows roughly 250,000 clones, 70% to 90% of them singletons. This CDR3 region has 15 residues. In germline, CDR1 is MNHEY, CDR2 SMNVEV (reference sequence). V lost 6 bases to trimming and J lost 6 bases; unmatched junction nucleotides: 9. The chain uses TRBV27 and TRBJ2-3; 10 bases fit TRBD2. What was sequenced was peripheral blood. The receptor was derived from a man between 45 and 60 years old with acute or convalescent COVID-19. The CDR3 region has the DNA TGTGCCAGCAGGCCCAGCGGGAGGGCCATCGATACGCAGTATTTT. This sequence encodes CASRPSGRAIDTQYF.